The 8 T cell receptor beta chains in this list originate from one sample, sequenced in a study of metastatic and nonmetastatic thyroid tumors. No patient received treatment before thyroid surgery. Via MiXCR, TCRdb re-called the PCR reads. The sample carries almost 35,000 clones, approximately 34% recorded once. Sequences were obtained from tumor tissue. The receptors stem from a female donor with papillary thyroid cancer or a benign thyroid nodule (not recorded which). Some clones in this sample may be carry-over from other donors' samples.

V gene TRBV11-1 combines with J gene TRBJ1-2; unclear D gene. CDR3 length: 16 amino acids. Trimming removed 2 bases from V and 3 bases from J, with 16 bases in between. Germline assignment: CDR1 SGHAT and CDR2 FQDESV (reference sequence). The CDR3 region is CASSLIGYGVDYGYTF. CDR3 in DNA: TGTGCCAGCAGCTTAATTGGTTACGGCGTGGACTATGGCTACACCTTC.

This clone was seen only a few times. The chain links TRBV24-1 to TRBJ2-1; 7 bases are a match to TRBD1. The CDR3 consists of 16 residues. CDR1 and CDR2 (germline): KGHDR, SFDVKD. Unmatched junction bases numbered 14, after V lost 4 bases and J lost 9 bases. CDR3 residues: CATSDPGRGLLPEQFF. The CDR3, as DNA: TGTGCCACCAGTGACCCCGGTAGGGGGCTCTTACCTGAGCAGTTCTTC.

This clone has more than one count but fewer than ten. This chain uses TRBV28 with TRBJ1-1, with unresolved D. The germline gives CDR1 MDHEN, CDR2 SYDVKM. The CDR3 consists of 13 residues. Trimming took off 2 bases at V and 2 bases at J, with 6 bases between the two ends. CDR3 nucleotide sequence: TGTGCCAGCAGTTTACAGGACAACACTGAAGCTTTCTTT. It encodes CASSLQDNTEAFF.

A few counts support this clone. The rearrangement joins TRBV27 to TRBJ2-7; maybe TRBD2 (6 bases). Germline V gives CDR1 MNHEY, CDR2 SMNVEV (reference sequence). CDR3 size: 15 residues. The V end lost 2 bases, the J end lost 0 bases, and 11 bases lay between the germline ends. DNA for the CDR3: TGTGCCAGCAGTTTAGATGCGGGGCTCTCCTACGAGCAGTACTTC. It is translated as CASSLDAGLSYEQYF.

This clone was recorded a few times. The chain combines TRBV27 with TRBJ1-1, with 8 bases identical to TRBD1. Per germline, CDR1 MNHEY and CDR2 SMNVEV (reference sequence). The V and J ends lost 6 bases and 1 base, in that order; junction bases with no gene match: 4. CDR3 length equals 14 residues. CDR3 region: CASRRGQGNTEAFF. The CDR3 nucleotides are TGTGCCAGCAGACGCGGACAGGGGAACACTGAAGCTTTCTTT.

The chain joins TRBV3-1 to TRBJ2-2; D may match TRBD1 or TRBD2 (6 bases each). CDR1 LGHDT and CDR2 YNNKEL come from the germline V gene (reference sequence). The CDR3 has 14 amino acids. Trimming took 3 bases from V and 6 from J, leaving 11 bases between them. CDR3 DNA: TGTGCCAGCAGCCAGGGGGGACACCCCGGGGAGCTGTTTTTT. It translates to CASSQGGHPGELFF.

Sample share makes this clone medium-sized. V gene TRBV30 combines with J gene TRBJ2-7, with D possibly being TRBD1 (6 bases). V lost 5 bases and J 3 bases, leaving 8 bases between the germline ends. Germline V gives CDR1 GTSNPN, CDR2 SVGIG (reference sequence). This CDR3 has 11 residues. The CDR3 sequence: CAWRTDYEQYF. The CDR3 nucleotides are TGTGCCTGGCGGACAGACTACGAGCAGTACTTC.

This clone was detected only a few times. A junction end diverges from the germline sequence, so it may reflect a read error. The rearrangement joins TRBV19 to TRBJ1-6; TRBD1 is a possible D gene (5 bases). The germline V gene has CDR1 LNHDA and CDR2 SQIVND (reference sequence). CDR3 length: 15 amino acids. In DNA form, the CDR3 reads TGTGCCAGTAGGATCGTTGGGGGAAGAGATTCGCCCCTCCACTTT. Encoded protein: CASRIVGGRDSPLHF.